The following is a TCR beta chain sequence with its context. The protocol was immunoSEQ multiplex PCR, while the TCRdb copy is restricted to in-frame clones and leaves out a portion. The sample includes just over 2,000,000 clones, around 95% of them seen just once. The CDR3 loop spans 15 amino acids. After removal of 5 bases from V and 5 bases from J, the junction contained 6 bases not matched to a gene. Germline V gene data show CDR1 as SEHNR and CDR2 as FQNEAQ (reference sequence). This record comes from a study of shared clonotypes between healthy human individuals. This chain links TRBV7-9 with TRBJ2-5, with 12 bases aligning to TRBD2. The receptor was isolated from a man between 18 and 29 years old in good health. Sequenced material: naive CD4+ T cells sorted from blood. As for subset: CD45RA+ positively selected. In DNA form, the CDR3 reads TGTGCCAGCAGCCTCCACACTAGCGGGGGGGAGACCCAGTACTTC. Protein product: CASSLHTSGGETQYF.